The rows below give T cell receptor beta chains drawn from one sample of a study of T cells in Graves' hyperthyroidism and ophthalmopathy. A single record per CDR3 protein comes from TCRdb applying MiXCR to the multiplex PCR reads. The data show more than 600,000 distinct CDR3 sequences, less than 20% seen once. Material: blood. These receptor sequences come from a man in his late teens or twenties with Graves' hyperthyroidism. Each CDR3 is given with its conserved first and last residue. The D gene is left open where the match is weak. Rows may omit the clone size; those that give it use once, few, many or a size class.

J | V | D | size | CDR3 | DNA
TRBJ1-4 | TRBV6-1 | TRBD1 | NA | CASRIQGREKLFF | TGTGCCAGCAGGATACAGGGGCGTGAAAAACTGTTTTTT
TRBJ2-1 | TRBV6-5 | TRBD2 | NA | CASSYGAGDNNEQFF | TGTGCCAGCAGTTACGGGGCGGGAGATAACAATGAGCAGTTCTTC
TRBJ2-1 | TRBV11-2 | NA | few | CASSLGRSPLNEQFF | TGTGCCAGCAGCTTAGGTCGCTCGCCTCTGAATGAGCAGTTCTTC
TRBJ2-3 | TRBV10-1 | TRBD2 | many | CASSLTSGGADTQYF | TGCGCCAGCAGTCTGACTAGCGGGGGGGCGGATACGCAGTATTTT
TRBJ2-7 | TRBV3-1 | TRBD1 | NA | CASSPRQGNYKQYF | TGTGCCAGCAGCCCTAGACAGGGGAACTACAAGCAGTACTTC
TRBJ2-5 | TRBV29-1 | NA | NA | CSVAAASVQETQYF | TGCAGCGTTGCTGCTGCCTCAGTTCAAGAGACCCAGTACTTC
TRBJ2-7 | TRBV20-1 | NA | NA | CSARTMKASGPDMHEQYF | TGCAGTGCTAGGACAATGAAAGCCTCGGGACCGGATATGCACGAGCAGTACTTC
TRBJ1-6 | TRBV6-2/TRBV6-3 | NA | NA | CASERSYNSPLHF | TGTGCCAGCGAAAGGTCCTATAATTCACCCCTCCACTTT
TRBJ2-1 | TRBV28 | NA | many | CASSLDFGYNEQFF | TGTGCCAGCAGTTTGGACTTCGGCTACAATGAGCAGTTCTTC
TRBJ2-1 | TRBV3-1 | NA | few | CASSQIAVSSYNEQFF | TGTGCCAGCAGCCAAATAGCGGTTAGCTCCTACAATGAGCAGTTCTTC
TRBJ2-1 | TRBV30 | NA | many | CAWSVGPNEQFF | TGTGCCTGGAGTGTAGGGCCGAATGAGCAGTTCTTC